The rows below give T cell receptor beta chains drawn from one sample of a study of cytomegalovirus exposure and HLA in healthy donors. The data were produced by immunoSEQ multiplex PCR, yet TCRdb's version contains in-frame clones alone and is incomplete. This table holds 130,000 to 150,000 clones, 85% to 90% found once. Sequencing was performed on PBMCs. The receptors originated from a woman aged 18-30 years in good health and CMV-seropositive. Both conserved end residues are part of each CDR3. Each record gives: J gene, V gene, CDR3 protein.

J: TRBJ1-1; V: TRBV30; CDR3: CAWGRITEAFF
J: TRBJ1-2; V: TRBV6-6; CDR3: CASSFRGVNYGYTF
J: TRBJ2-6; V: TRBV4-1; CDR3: CASSPGLSGANVLTF
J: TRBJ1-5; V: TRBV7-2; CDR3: CASSLLGDQPQHF
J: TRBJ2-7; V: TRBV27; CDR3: CASSLVRGIREQYF
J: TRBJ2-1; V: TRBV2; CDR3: CASWGHNEQFF
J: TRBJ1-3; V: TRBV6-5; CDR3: CASRMTGLPGNTIYF
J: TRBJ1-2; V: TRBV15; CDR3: CATSDSYSNYGYTF
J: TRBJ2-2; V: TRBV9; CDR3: CASSPQAGGPNTGELFF
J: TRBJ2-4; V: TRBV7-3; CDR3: CASSLTARRGDIQYF
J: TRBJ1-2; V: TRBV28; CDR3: CASSSTLVGYTF
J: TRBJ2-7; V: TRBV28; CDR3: CASSLGGRFYEQYF
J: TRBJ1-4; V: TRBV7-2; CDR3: CASSLKTDRAGEKLFF
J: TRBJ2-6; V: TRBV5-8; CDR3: CASRSWTGWDNVLTF
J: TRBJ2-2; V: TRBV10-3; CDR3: CATIGWDTSTGELFF
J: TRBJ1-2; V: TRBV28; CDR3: CASSPYMTGLVGYTF
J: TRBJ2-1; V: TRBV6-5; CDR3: CASSGPSGNQFF
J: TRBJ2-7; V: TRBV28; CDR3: CASSLIHRGTYEQYF
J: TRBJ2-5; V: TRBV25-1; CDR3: CASSVAGQETQYF
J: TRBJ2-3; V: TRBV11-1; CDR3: CASSFTGADTDTQYF
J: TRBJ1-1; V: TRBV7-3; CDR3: CASSRRGEGTEAFF
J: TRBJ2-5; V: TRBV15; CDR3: CATSRDDGQGFGETQYF
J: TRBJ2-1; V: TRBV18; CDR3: CASSPPAGRVNEQFF
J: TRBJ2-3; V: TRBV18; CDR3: CASSPRLGNISTDTQYF
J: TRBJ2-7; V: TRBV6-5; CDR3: CASSLGTALGEQYF
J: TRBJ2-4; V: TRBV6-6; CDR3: CASSYGPGKNIQYF
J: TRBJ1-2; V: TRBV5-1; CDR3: CASSLAPTGGGGYGYTF
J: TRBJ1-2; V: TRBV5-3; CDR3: CARSGHRPGEGGYTF
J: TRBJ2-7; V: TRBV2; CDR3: CASTGVLAGVEQYF
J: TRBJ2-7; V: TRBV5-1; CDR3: CASSAAGNYEQYF
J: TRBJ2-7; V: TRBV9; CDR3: CASSPRVAGAFSEQYF
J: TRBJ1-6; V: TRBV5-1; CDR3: CACRAAGGSYNSPLHF
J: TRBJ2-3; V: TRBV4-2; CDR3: CASSQVTGGPEDTQYF
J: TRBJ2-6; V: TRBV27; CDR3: CASSPRVTGGGGANVLTF
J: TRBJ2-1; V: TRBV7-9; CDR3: CASAHGEGEQFF
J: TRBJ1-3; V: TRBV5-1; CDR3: CASSLDGDSGNTIYF
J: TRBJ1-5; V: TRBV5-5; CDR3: CASTYRPGPDYGQPQHF
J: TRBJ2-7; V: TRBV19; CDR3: CASSIGQAGGYEQYF
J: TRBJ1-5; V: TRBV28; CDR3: CASSLNGRGHQPQHF
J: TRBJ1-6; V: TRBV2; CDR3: CASSVEGLQGSTLHF
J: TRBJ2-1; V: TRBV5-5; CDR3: CASSLFPDRNNEQFF
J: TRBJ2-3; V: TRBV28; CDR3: CASGSVGGRGTDTQYF
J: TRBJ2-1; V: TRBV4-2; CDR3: CASSQDETRGGNEQFF
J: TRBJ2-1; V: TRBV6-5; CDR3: CASSYSGGLNEQFF
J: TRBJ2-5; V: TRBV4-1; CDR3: CASSQDQGKTQYF
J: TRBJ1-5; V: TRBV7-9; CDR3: CASSSTGAYNQPQHF
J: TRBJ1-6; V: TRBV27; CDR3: CASRDRVFPPLHF
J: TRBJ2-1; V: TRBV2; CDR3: CASSGLAVNEQFF
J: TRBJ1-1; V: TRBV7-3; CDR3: CASSWDRNTEAFF
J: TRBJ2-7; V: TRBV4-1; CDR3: CASSQVGSAGTYEQYF
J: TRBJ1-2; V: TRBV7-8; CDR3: CASSLAGQGYGYTF
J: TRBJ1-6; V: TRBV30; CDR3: CAWAAGQGNSPLHF
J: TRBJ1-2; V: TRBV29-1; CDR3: CSVLRAGSDYGYTF